This T cell receptor beta chain was documented in a study of blood T cell repertoires in COVID-19. Turning to the study itself: Material from acute and convalescent COVID-19 was sourced from the United States, Italy and Spain. T cells, B-cell-depleted T cells, or PBMCs supplied cDNA or gDNA.

The CDR3 is made up of 15 amino acids. Germline CDR1 SGHAT, CDR2 FQNNGV. Between the trimmed V and J ends, which lost 7 bases and 0 bases, there was a span of 13 bases. Per the original methods: How many nucleated cells were present was estimated from reference gene primer amplification. Sequenced by immunoSEQ multiplex PCR; TCRdb stores in-frame clones only, minus some. V, J and clone size are those of that table, while D and trimming were read from the DNA. The sample carries about 180,000 clones, about 80% recorded once. This clonotype was obtained from a human donor in a cohort sampled during active COVID-19. The sequenced sample consisted of peripheral blood. The rearrangement links TRBV11-2 to TRBJ1-3, with D possibly being TRBD1 (6 bases). The CDR3 is CASTLQGTSGNTIYF. The DNA for the CDR3 is TGTGCCAGCACCCTACAGGGCACCTCTGGAAACACCATATATTTT.